This TCR beta chain comes out of a study of brain T cells in children with intractable seizures. This clone was observed once. Using immunoSEQ multiplex PCR, the repertoire was profiled, and TCRdb retains in-frame clones only, with some absent. The table shows 80,000 or so clones, with approximately 94% occurring only once. Germline lookup yields CDR1 SGHKS and CDR2 YYEKEE (reference sequence). Trimming removed 4 bases from V and 7 bases from J, with 12 bases in between. This CDR3 contains 13 residues. The TCR was taken from a boy less than two years old with tuberous sclerosis and intractable seizures. This material consisted of peripheral blood, taken at surgery. The chain has TRBV5-5 and TRBJ2-1, with D perhaps TRBD2 (6 bases). The CDR3 nucleotides are TGTGCCAGCAGCAACGCCGGGACTAATGAGCAGTTCTTC. It is translated as CASSNAGTNEQFF.